These 21 T cell receptor beta chains share one sample of origin, sequenced in a study of blood T cell repertoires in COVID-19. Profiling relied on immunoSEQ multiplex PCR, and the TCRdb table lists in-frame clones only, not all of them. Here the sample spans roughly 240,000 clones, 83% being singletons. Sequenced material: PBMCs or T cells enriched from blood (not recorded which). The receptors derive from a woman between 40 and 50 years old who had been exposed to COVID-19.

This chain joins TRBV19 and TRBJ1-2, with D hard to call. Germline CDR1 LNHDA, CDR2 SQIVND (reference sequence). The CDR3 sequence is 14 residues long. The germline V and J ends were trimmed by 4 bases and 6 bases, with 15 bases remaining between them. The CDR3 DNA reads TGTGCCAGTAGTACAGGAGGGCTCCGGGATGGCTACACCTTC. It specifies CASSTGGLRDGYTF.

In this sample, this clone turned up once. This sequence joins TRBV25-1 and TRBJ2-5, with 9 bases fitting TRBD2. The CDR3 spans 16 residues. Germline V gives CDR1 MGHDK, CDR2 SYGVNS. Losses at the gene ends were 8 bases for V and 5 bases for J; bases not matched to a gene: 15. CDR3 loop: CASSHGASGDVETQYF. DNA for the CDR3: TGTGCCAGCTCCCACGGGGCTAGCGGGGACGTGGAGACCCAGTACTTC.

This chain connects TRBV21-1 to TRBJ2-2; the D call of TRBD2 is as the table states it, not checked on the DNA. TRBV21-1 is a pseudogene locus. This CDR3 is 15 amino acids long. In nucleotides, the CDR3 is TGTGCCAGCAGCACTAGTGGGAGGGCAGGCGGGGAGCTGTTTTTT. It is translated as CASSTSGRAGGELFF.

On this clone: A junction boundary mismatches the germline segment, possibly from a read error. The CDR3 DNA reads TGTGCCAGCAACCAAATAAACAGCCGGCATGGCTACACCTTC. Amino acid sequence: CASNQINSRHGYTF. The V gene is TRBV3-1 (or the pseudogene TRBV3-2), the J gene TRBJ1-2; D is undetermined. The CDR3 contains 14 residues. Germline-derived CDR1 and CDR2 are LGHDT and YNNKEL (reference sequence).

V usage is TRBV19 and J usage is TRBJ2-7, with D perhaps TRBD1 (6 bases). Germline V gene sequence: CDR1 LNHDA, CDR2 SQIVND (reference sequence). Trimming took off 6 bases at V and 2 bases at J, with 11 bases between the two ends. The CDR3 spans 13 residues. The CDR3 spells CASRQGGTYEQYF. The CDR3 nucleotides read TGTGCCAGTAGACAGGGTGGAACCTACGAGCAGTACTTC.

DNA of the CDR3: TGTGCCAGCAGCCAAGATTGGACGGGAGATAATTCACCCCTCCACTTT. This gives the protein CASSQDWTGDNSPLHF. The rearrangement joins TRBV4-2 to TRBJ1-6; D not certain. V was pared by 0 bases and J by 5 bases, with 11 bases between. From germline, CDR1 is LGHNA and CDR2 YNFKEQ. There are 16 residues in the CDR3.

V and J are TRBV19 and TRBJ2-7; 10 bases match TRBD1. The V gene end was trimmed by 4 bases and the J gene end by 7 bases; junction bases not matched to a gene: 7. The CDR3 runs 14 residues. Germline CDR1 is LNHDA and CDR2 is SQIVND (reference sequence). The DNA of the CDR3 is TGTGCCAGTAGTACCCTGGACAGGGGGGGAGAGCAGTACTTC. Translating gives CASSTLDRGGEQYF.

The chain is built from TRBV7-9 and TRBJ1-1; no firm D call. V lost 4 bases and J lost 1, with 16 bases in between. Germline loops: CDR1 SEHNR, CDR2 FQNEAQ (reference sequence). This CDR3 contains 16 residues. The CDR3 spells CASSSLREEGNTEAFF. The CDR3 DNA is TGTGCCAGCAGCTCCTTGCGGGAGGAGGGGAACACTGAAGCTTTCTTT.

The chain joins TRBV19 to TRBJ1-1, with 7 bases identical to TRBD1. Germline V gene lookup returns CDR1 LNHDA and CDR2 SQIVND (reference sequence). V shed 5 bases and J 1 base; nucleotides not matched to a gene: 7. The CDR3 runs 15 residues. The CDR3 DNA sequence: TGTGCCAGTAGTGTTCGACAGGGCTCGAACACTGAAGCTTTCTTT. It yields the protein CASSVRQGSNTEAFF. The whole variable domain, filled in from reference TRBV19 and TRBJ1-1, reads DGGITQSPKYLFRKEGQNVTLSCEQNLNHDAMYWYRQDPGQGLRLIYYSQIVNDFQKGDIAEGYSVSREKKESFPLTVTSAQKNPTAFYLCASSVRQGSNTEAFFGQGTRLTVV.

The rearrangement links TRBV5-1 to TRBJ2-5; 9 bases map to TRBD2. This CDR3 has 17 amino acids. Germline V lookup: CDR1 SGHRS, CDR2 YFSETQ. J lost 1 base, V lost 0 bases, and 7 bases had no gene match. CDR3: CASSLASTSGAQETQYF. The CDR3 DNA follows: TGCGCCAGCAGCTTGGCCTCGACTAGCGGTGCCCAAGAGACCCAGTACTTC. Filled out from reference TRBV5-1 and TRBJ2-5, the complete variable domain reads KAGVTQTPRYLIKTRGQQVTLSCSPISGHRSVSWYQQTPGQGLQFLFEYFSETQRNKGNFPGRFSGRQFSNSRSEMNVSTLELGDSALYLCASSLASTSGAQETQYFGPGTRLLVL.

The V call is TRBV6-5, the J call TRBJ2-2; TRBD2 agrees at 14 bases. J was trimmed by 6 bases and V by 4 bases; bases with no gene match: 4. Germline CDR1 and CDR2: MNHEY and SVGAGI. This CDR3 is built from 16 residues. CDR3: CASSFGTSGGAGELFF. CDR3 nucleotides: TGTGCCAGCAGTTTCGGGACTAGCGGGGGTGCCGGGGAGCTGTTTTTT.

The V call is TRBV6-5, the J call TRBJ2-5, with TRBD1 matching 9 bases. Trimming took 7 bases from V and 3 from J; bases not matched to a gene: 9. CDR1 MNHEY and CDR2 SVGAGI come from the germline V gene. The CDR3 is 15 residues long. The CDR3 DNA is TGTGCCAGCACGGGACAGGGATCGCCCAAAGAGACCCAGTACTTC. It translates to CASTGQGSPKETQYF.

This chain connects TRBV5-1 to TRBJ2-7, with 9 bases identical to TRBD2. The CDR3 sequence is 14 residues long. With 3 bases clipped from V and 0 bases from J, the junction kept 1 base outside the gene matches. Germline CDR1 SGHRS, CDR2 YFSETQ. This CDR3 is CASSSSGASYEQYF. CDR3 coding DNA: TGCGCCAGCAGCTCTAGCGGGGCCTCCTACGAGCAGTACTTC.

This clone was seen more than once but under ten times. The chain carries TRBV7-8 and TRBJ1-1; 8 nucleotides align to TRBD1. Germline V lookup: CDR1 SGHVS, CDR2 FQNEAQ. Unmatched junction bases numbered 7, after V lost 5 bases and J lost 11 bases. The CDR3 has 12 amino acids. CDR3 bases: TGTGCCAGCAGCCTGAACAGGGGGTACGCTTTCTTT. This translates into CASSLNRGYAFF.

The genes are TRBV5-8 and TRBJ1-2; no definite D call. Germline-derived CDR1 and CDR2 are SGHTS and YDEGEE. The CDR3 extends over 12 amino acids. The V gene lost 2 bases and the J gene lost 5 bases, with 7 bases spanning the gap. CDR3 sequence reads: CASSFKPYGYTF. CDR3 in DNA: TGTGCCAGCAGCTTCAAGCCGTATGGCTACACCTTC.

The V and J genes are TRBV28 and TRBJ2-1, with 7 nucleotides matching TRBD1. The V segment lost 7 bases and the J segment 7 bases; nucleotides outside the gene matches: 7. The CDR3 spans 13 residues. The V gene's germline CDR1 is MDHEN and CDR2 SYDVKM. CDR3 sequence: CASKAGGRNEQFF. DNA of the CDR3: TGTGCCAGCAAGGCAGGGGGTAGGAATGAGCAGTTCTTC.

V and J are TRBV13 and TRBJ2-5, with TRBD2 matching 12 bases. V shed 5 bases and J 2 bases; nucleotides not matched to a gene: 6. The germline V gene encodes CDR1 PRHDT and CDR2 FYEKMQ (reference sequence). The CDR3 runs to 16 residues. For the CDR3, the DNA is TGTGCCAGCAGCCACCTACTAGCGGGGGGTCAAGAGACCCAGTACTTC. It encodes CASSHLLAGGQETQYF.

This sequence joins TRBV27 and TRBJ1-5, with 8 bases that match TRBD1. Germline assignment: CDR1 MNHEY and CDR2 SMNVEV (reference sequence). The CDR3 loop spans 14 amino acids. Losses at the gene ends were 4 bases for V and 7 bases for J; bases not matched to a gene: 6. Written as DNA, the CDR3 is TGTGCCAGCAGTTGGACAGGGTGGGAGCAGCCCCAGCATTTT. Translation: CASSWTGWEQPQHF.

The chain employs TRBV6-2 or TRBV6-3 and TRBJ2-7; TRBD2 is a possible D gene (6 bases). This CDR3 has 13 amino acids. V shed 5 bases and J shed 6 bases, with 14 bases lying between them. Germline V gene lookup returns CDR1 MNHEY and CDR2 SVGEGT. This CDR3 reads CASSPTSLGEQYF. The CDR3 DNA follows: TGTGCCAGCAGTCCGACTAGTTTGGGCGAGCAGTACTTC.

V is TRBV19 and J is TRBJ1-2; 10 bases fit TRBD1. The CDR3 has 15 residues. Germline CDR1 and CDR2: LNHDA and SQIVND (reference sequence). The junction had 7 bases not matched to a gene; V was cut back by 3 bases and J by 6 bases. The CDR3 bases are TGTGCCAGTAGTATTGGCCCGGACAGGGGGGATGGCTACACCTTC. Its protein product is CASSIGPDRGDGYTF.

This clone has just a few counts. The rearrangement links TRBV19 to TRBJ2-7, with D possibly being TRBD2 (6 bases). The CDR3 consists of 15 residues. Trimming removed 6 bases at V and 4 bases at J, with 19 bases between. Germline CDR1 LNHDA, CDR2 SQIVND (reference sequence). The CDR3 sequence is CASSLGGNLPYEQYF. The CDR3 nucleotides are TGTGCCAGTAGCCTTGGGGGGAACCTTCCTTACGAGCAGTACTTC.